The next 4 T cell receptor beta chains were all read from a single sample in a study of early T cells in non-severe SARS-CoV-2 infection (dated by TCRdb to the early 2020s). The library was generated by 5' RACE. Sequencing relied on a NextSeq 500. TCRdb redid the processing of the public reads, applying fastp at Q25 and MiXCR, and retained in-frame beta chains. Rows with a matching CDR3 protein are joined into one entry that keeps the most common DNA and genes. Present in this sample are fewer than 80,000 distinct CDR3 sequences, roughly 8.7% of which were seen just once. The top ten clonotypes cover less than 6.5% of the sample. The sample taken for sequencing was whole blood. The receptor set was obtained from an adult who was a healthcare worker with PCR-confirmed SARS-CoV-2 infection or an uninfected control (not recorded which).

On this clonotype itself: Given a much more abundant clone one base away, this may be a read error. The chain combines TRBV20-1 with TRBJ2-7; 13 nucleotides match TRBD2. Germline values: CDR1 DFQATT, CDR2 SNEGSKA (reference sequence). This CDR3 is built from 17 residues. Here the CDR3 reads CSAAGTSGIVVSYVQYF. The CDR3 DNA is TGCAGTGCCGCCGGGACTAGCGGGATAGTTGTCTCCTACGTGCAGTACTTC.

The chain couples TRBV24-1 to TRBJ2-1; perhaps TRBD1 as D (5 bases). Trimming shortened V by 3 bases and J by 0 bases, and 11 bases separated the two germline ends. This CDR3 has 16 residues. Germline CDR1 KGHDR, CDR2 SFDVKD. DNA of the CDR3: TGTGCCACCAGTGATCAGACAGCTAGCTCCTACAATGAGCAGTTCTTC. Translated: CATSDQTASSYNEQFF.

This clonotype was recorded a few times. The chain carries TRBV28 and TRBJ1-1; 10 bases agree with TRBD1. V gave up 5 bases and J gave up 3 bases; unmatched junction bases: 6. From germline, CDR1 is MDHEN and CDR2 SYDVKM. The CDR3 runs 15 residues. CDR3 DNA: TGTGCCAGCAGTCCCCGGACAGGGGGATACACTGAAGCTTTCTTT. Protein sequence: CASSPRTGGYTEAFF.

J is TRBJ2-2 and V is TRBV24-1; D uncertain. The CDR3 loop spans 17 amino acids. The germline gives CDR1 KGHDR, CDR2 SFDVKD. Trimming removed 1 base from V and 2 bases from J, with 13 bases in between. The CDR3 loop is CATSDLNLWVNTGELFF. The DNA of the CDR3 is TGTGCCACCAGTGATTTAAATCTATGGGTCAACACCGGGGAGCTGTTTTTT.